This T cell receptor (beta chain) is from a study of blood T cell repertoires in COVID-19. To note about this clone: The junction does not match germline at one end; this may be a read error.

Data came from immunoSEQ multiplex PCR; TCRdb stores just in-frame clones and leaves some out. The sample lists about 150,000 clones, roughly 80% seen once, with under 10% in the top ten. The specimen was peripheral blood. The sequence came from a man between 50 and 59 years old with active or convalescent COVID-19.

For the CDR3, the DNA is TGCGCCAGCAGCCAAGTACAGGGAATTCCTCCTGAAACTTTCTTT. Its protein product is CASSQVQGIPPETFF. The chain combines TRBV4-1 with TRBJ1-1; perhaps TRBD1 as D (6 bases). This CDR3 is 15 amino acids long. Germline CDR1 and CDR2: MGHRA and YSYEKL.